This TCR beta chain was retrieved from a study of T cells expressing NK-cell markers. Germline CDR1 is SEHNR and CDR2 is FQNEAQ (reference sequence). This CDR3 has 13 amino acids. A remark on this clonotype: Its target is not known.

Libraries used 5'RACE template switching adding universal primer site and UMIs. With the 5' RACE reads reprocessed, TCRdb shows one record per CDR3 protein and no DNA. The specimen's table records roughly 150,000 distinct CDR3 sequences. The study, taken as a whole, reports: Roughly 6 of the donors carried dominant NKG2C+ clonotypes that took up about 1.0-7.0% of their CD8+ T cells. Among several donors, these clonotypes also ranked first in the CD3+CD56-NKG2C+ fraction.

This chain connects TRBV7-9 to TRBJ2-7; TCRdb's D call, TRBD1, is unchecked because there is no DNA. The clonotype comes from a woman between 18 and 70 years old in good health. Source material: blood T cells: a sorted CD56 or NKG2C T cell subset, CD4+ or CD8+ T cells, or bulk PBMC T cells (not recorded which). CDR3: CASSTTGVYEQYF.